These 4 T cell receptor beta chains were sequenced from one sample in a study of cytomegalovirus exposure and HLA in healthy donors (dated by TCRdb to 2017 to 2019). Library prep was done by the immunoSEQ multiplex PCR assay. The multiplex PCR relied on a mix of 60 forward primers for TCR Vbeta segments and 13 reverse primers for TCR Jbeta segments. TCRdb provides this immuneACCESS table in a form limited to in-frame rearrangements. Some clones are lacking; in checked studies, under half of them reflect an unresolved V gene, and why the rest are absent is not known. This sample is represented by 140,000 to 150,000 clones; around 80% of them were singletons. Clones ranked in the top ten supply roughly 2.9% of the sample. The specimen was PBMCs. The origin of the receptors is a woman in her twenties or thirties in good health and CMV-seronegative.

This clone was observed a handful of times. The chain couples TRBV2 to TRBJ1-4, with unresolved D. The CDR3 length is 14 residues. Trimming stripped 6 bases from V and 3 bases from J, with 11 bases between. From germline, CDR1 is SNHLY and CDR2 FYNNEI. The CDR3 is CASRRAGSNEKLFF. The CDR3 coding sequence is TGTGCCAGCAGGAGGGCCGGGTCTAATGAAAAACTGTTTTTT. Filled out from reference TRBV2 and TRBJ1-4, the complete variable domain reads EPEVTQTPSHQVTQMGQEVILRCVPISNHLYFYWYRQILGQKVEFLVSFYNNEISEKSEIFDDQFSVERPDGSNFTLKIRSTKLEDSAMYFCASRRAGSNEKLFFGSGTQLSVL.

The sample holds a few counts of this clone. V and J are TRBV6-6 and TRBJ1-6, with no clear D. With 2 bases removed from V and 11 bases from J, the gap between germline ends came to 16 bases. Germline V gene lookup returns CDR1 MNHNY and CDR2 SVGAGI (reference sequence). CDR3 length: 15 amino acids. This chain's CDR3 is CASSYGPFSEPPLHF. The CDR3 DNA follows: TGTGCCAGCAGTTACGGGCCGTTCTCTGAACCACCCCTCCACTTT.

The chain couples TRBV28 to TRBJ2-1; tentative D call: TRBD2 (5 bases). The CDR3 length is 12 residues. V was clipped by 7 bases and J by 10 bases, with 14 bases between them. Germline CDR1 MDHEN, CDR2 SYDVKM. The CDR3 loop is CASTGDPGEQFF. CDR3 DNA: TGTGCCAGCACCGGAGATCCGGGGGAGCAGTTCTTC. Supplemented by reference TRBV28 and TRBJ2-1, the full variable domain reads DVKVTQSSRYLVKRTGEKVFLECVQDMDHENMFWYRQDPGLGLRLIYFSYDVKMKEKGDIPEGYSVSREKKERFSLILESASTNQTSMYLCASTGDPGEQFFGPGTRLTVL.

The chain links TRBV4-1 to TRBJ2-3; weak D call: TRBD1 (7 bases). There are 16 residues in the CDR3. Trimming left V 1 base short and J 3 bases short, with 14 bases between. CDR1 and CDR2 (germline): MGHRA, YSYEKL. CDR3 nucleotide sequence: TGCGCCAGCAGCCAAGGGTTCAGGGGGGTTACAGATACGCAGTATTTT. Amino acids: CASSQGFRGVTDTQYF.